Below, 20 T cell receptor beta chains from the same sample are listed, as sequenced in a study of Graves' ophthalmopathy and Graves' hyperthyroidism. RNA transcripts were the source from which TCR beta CDR3 regions were amplified. First-round RT-PCR employed HTBI primers, with a second-round multiplex PCR after it. MiXCR, applied by TCRdb to the multiplex PCR reads, yields one record per CDR3 protein. Here the sample spans under 350,000 distinct CDR3 sequences, around a sixth being singletons. Sequencing used peripheral blood. The receptors derive from an adult man with Graves' ophthalmopathy.

This clonotype has ten or more counts. This chain links TRBV2 with TRBJ2-2, with TRBD2 identical over 12 bases. V lost 6 bases to trimming and J lost 7 bases; unmatched junction nucleotides: 9. The CDR3 loop spans 16 amino acids. Germline loops: CDR1 SNHLY, CDR2 FYNNEI. CDR3 region: CASRGLAGSGGGELFF. The CDR3 DNA reads TGTGCCAGCAGAGGACTAGCGGGAAGTGGGGGCGGGGAGCTGTTTTTT.

This clonotype has ten or more counts. The chain joins TRBV15 to TRBJ2-7; D perhaps matches TRBD2 (7 bases). The length of the CDR3 is 18 residues. Trimming took off 0 bases at V and 3 bases at J, with 21 bases between the two ends. Germline V lookup: CDR1 LNHNV, CDR2 YYDKDF (reference sequence). CDR3: CATSRERGGVTLHYEQYF. CDR3 bases: TGTGCCACCAGCAGAGAGAGGGGGGGGGTGACTCTACACTACGAGCAGTACTTC.

This clonotype occurred many times. The chain joins TRBV20-1 to TRBJ2-5, with D possibly TRBD1 on 5 matching bases. The CDR3 runs 14 residues. In germline, CDR1 is DFQATT, CDR2 SNEGSKA (reference sequence). Trimming pared 0 bases from V and 4 bases from J, leaving 12 bases between. The CDR3 spells CSARDKGKLETQYF. The CDR3 DNA sequence: TGCAGTGCTAGAGATAAGGGGAAGTTAGAGACCCAGTACTTC.

This clonotype showed up many times. The V call is TRBV30, the J call TRBJ2-6; D unclear. This CDR3 has 15 amino acids. Between the trimmed V and J ends, which lost 0 bases and 1 base, there was a span of 7 bases. Germline lookup yields CDR1 GTSNPN and CDR2 SVGIG (reference sequence). The CDR3 region is CAWSVPRSGANVLTF. CDR3 sequence (DNA): TGTGCCTGGAGTGTACCTAGGTCTGGGGCCAACGTCCTGACTTTC.

This clonotype was recorded many times. The genes are TRBV20-1 and TRBJ2-7; 11 bases are shared with TRBD1. This CDR3 is built from 18 residues. The trim removed 0 bases at V and 4 bases at J, leaving 14 bases unmatched. Germline CDR1 reads DFQATT; CDR2 reads SNEGSKA (reference sequence). The CDR3 bases are TGCAGTGCTAGAGATCTTTTCCTCGGTAGGGACAGGGGGTACGAGCAGTACTTC. Encoded protein: CSARDLFLGRDRGYEQYF.

This clonotype was seen many times. The V and J genes are TRBV6-5 and TRBJ2-7, with D perhaps matching TRBD2 (5 bases). Germline lookup yields CDR1 MNHEY and CDR2 SVGAGI. With 7 bases removed from V and 3 bases from J, the gap between germline ends came to 13 bases. The CDR3 has 13 amino acids. The CDR3 sequence is CASTENGLYEQYF. DNA for the CDR3: TGTGCCAGCACCGAGAACGGACTCTACGAGCAGTACTTC.

This clonotype was observed many times. The chain is built from TRBV7-9 and TRBJ1-2; D unresolved. CDR1 SEHNR and CDR2 FQNEAQ come from the germline V gene (reference sequence). The V end lost 0 bases, the J end lost 2 bases, and 7 bases lay between the germline ends. This CDR3 has 14 amino acids. CDR3 region: CASSLASSNYGYTF. CDR3 DNA sequence: TGTGCCAGCAGCTTAGCGAGCTCCAACTATGGCTACACCTTC.

This clonotype occurred many times. The rearrangement uses TRBV5-1 and TRBJ1-1, with 10 bases identical to TRBD1. From germline, CDR1 is SGHRS and CDR2 YFSETQ. The length of the CDR3 is 14 residues. V was pared by 4 bases and J by 6 bases, with 6 bases of the junction left unmatched. This chain's CDR3 is CASSLRQGAAEAFF. The DNA of the CDR3 is TGCGCCAGCAGCCTAAGACAGGGGGCGGCTGAAGCTTTCTTT.

This clonotype was observed many times. This chain links TRBV12-3 or TRBV12-4 with TRBJ1-2, with a weak D call TRBD1 (6 bases). The length of the CDR3 is 15 residues. Trimming left V 5 bases short and J 4 bases short, with 17 bases between. CDR3 nucleotides: TGTGCCAGCAGTCGGGGACACCTTTTTAGCTATGGCTACACCTTC. It codes for CASSRGHLFSYGYTF.

V gene TRBV30 combines with J gene TRBJ1-5; D gene uncertain. Germline CDR1 reads GTSNPN; CDR2 reads SVGIG (reference sequence). The CDR3 sequence is 13 residues long. The V gene lost 0 bases and the J gene lost 7 bases, with 10 bases spanning the gap. CDR3 residues: CAWSVREEQPQHF. The CDR3 DNA follows: TGTGCCTGGAGTGTACGGGAGGAACAGCCCCAGCATTTT.

This clonotype was detected ten times or more. This chain joins TRBV13 and TRBJ1-2, with 8 bases identical to TRBD1. After removal of 3 bases from V and 8 bases from J, the junction contained 5 bases not matched to a gene. Germline V gives CDR1 PRHDT, CDR2 FYEKMQ (reference sequence). The CDR3 is 13 residues long. As DNA, the CDR3 is TGTGCCAGCAGCTTTCAGGGGGCAGAAGGCTACACCTTC. Amino acids: CASSFQGAEGYTF.

This clonotype was counted many times. This rearrangement joins TRBV27 to TRBJ2-5; D is possibly TRBD1 or TRBD2 (5 bases each). The V end lost 4 bases, the J end lost 1 base, and 16 bases lay between the germline ends. CDR1 MNHEY and CDR2 SMNVEV come from the germline V gene (reference sequence). This CDR3 is built from 16 residues. The CDR3 loop reads CASSSPPFGAQETQYF. DNA of the CDR3: TGTGCCAGCAGTTCCCCCCCATTCGGGGCCCAAGAGACCCAGTACTTC.

Details on this clonotype: One end of the junction fails to match germline, which may point to a read error. The rearrangement uses TRBV20-1 and TRBJ1-5; a possible D gene is TRBD1 (5 bases). Germline V gives CDR1 DFQATT, CDR2 SNEGSKA (reference sequence). The CDR3 runs to 12 residues. The CDR3 is CSAPTGLWPQPF. As DNA, the CDR3 is TGCAGTGCGCCCACGGGGCTTTGGCCCCAGCCTTTT.

This clonotype appeared many times. CDR3 region: CASSLGRGDSNQPQHF. Written as DNA, the CDR3 is TGTGCCAGCAGCTTAGGTAGAGGTGATAGCAATCAGCCCCAGCATTTT. The chain recombines TRBV7-6 with TRBJ1-5; no clear D. V gave up 1 base and J gave up 0 bases, with 10 bases separating them. Germline V gene data show CDR1 as SGHVS and CDR2 as FNYEAQ. CDR3 length equals 16 residues.

The V gene is TRBV10-3, the J gene TRBJ2-7; TRBD1 aligns across 8 bases. V dropped 3 bases and J dropped 5; count of bases not matched to a gene: 9. Germline V gene lookup returns CDR1 ENHRY and CDR2 SYGVKD. The CDR3 spans 15 residues. DNA of the CDR3: TGTGCCATCAGTGACCCACGGAGGACAGGGAACGAGCAGTACTTC. Translating gives CAISDPRRTGNEQYF.

This clonotype was picked up many times. V gene TRBV4-1 combines with J gene TRBJ2-4; perhaps D is TRBD1 or TRBD2 (6 bases each). Germline V gene data show CDR1 as MGHRA and CDR2 as YSYEKL. Trimming cost V 5 bases and J 8 bases, with 22 bases left between them. CDR3 length: 16 residues. This chain's CDR3 is CASSYGGSGAWDIQYF. CDR3 nucleotide sequence: TGCGCCAGCAGCTACGGGGGCTCAGGGGCCTGGGACATTCAGTACTTC.

This clonotype was seen repeatedly, ten times or more. The gene calls are TRBV6-1 and TRBJ2-1; 13 bases line up with TRBD2. The CDR3 covers 14 residues. Germline assignment: CDR1 MNHNS and CDR2 SASEGT. V lost 6 bases to trimming and J lost 8 bases; unmatched junction nucleotides: 4. CDR3 loop: CASSPGLAGDEQFF. CDR3 nucleotides: TGTGCCAGCAGCCCTGGACTAGCGGGGGATGAGCAGTTCTTC.

In this sample, this clonotype turned up many times. V gene TRBV12-3 or TRBV12-4 combines with J gene TRBJ1-2; no definite D call. The CDR3 totals 13 residues. With 5 bases removed from V and 4 bases from J, the gap between germline ends came to 11 bases. The DNA of the CDR3 is TGTGCCAGCAGTCCGACTGAGGCCTATGGCTACACCTTC. It codes for CASSPTEAYGYTF.

Ten or more counts support this clonotype. V and J are TRBV28 and TRBJ1-1; no definite D call. V lost 4 bases and J 8 bases, leaving 20 bases between the germline ends. CDR1 is MDHEN and CDR2 is SYDVKM in the germline V gene. CDR3 length: 15 amino acids. The DNA of the CDR3 is TGTGCCAGCAGTTCGAGTGCCAGCAATGGAGGCGAAGCTTTCTTT. Its protein is CASSSSASNGGEAFF.

This clonotype was recorded at least ten times. The chain links TRBV12-3 or TRBV12-4 to TRBJ1-3; D is unclear. The V and J ends lost 5 bases and 5 bases respectively, with 16 bases between them. CDR3 length: 15 amino acids. CDR3 bases: TGTGCCAGCAGTCCCGGGAAGGGTTTAAGAAACACCATATATTTT. Translated, it gives CASSPGKGLRNTIYF.